This T cell receptor (beta chain) was recovered during a study of PD-L1 blockade in urothelial cancer. Study information: Previous chemotherapy exposure amounted to 0 to 3 regimens for patients. Analysis of blood occurred 3 weeks (second dose) and 6 weeks after treatment start. Blood samples had a median of around 140,000 T cells, tens of thousands of unique TCRs, and clonality roughly 0.08.

Clones were read by immunoSEQ multiplex PCR, and TCRdb kept only the in-frame ones, dropping some. The sample consists of more than 65,000 clones, around 90% of them appearing once. Germline lookup yields CDR1 SNHLY and CDR2 FYNNEI. The CDR3 has 14 amino acids. V was trimmed by 5 bases and J by 2 bases, leaving 13 bases between them. For each patient, 1 to 8 samples were obtained, pretreatment and on-treatment. Sequenced here: PBMCs, sampled around atezolizumab (anti-PD-L1) treatment. The gene calls are TRBV2 and TRBJ2-7; D is unclear. The TCR comes from a woman in her 70s with urothelial cancer. The CDR3 sequence is CASSFREITYEQYF. The CDR3 DNA follows: TGTGCCAGCAGTTTCCGCGAAATTACCTACGAGCAGTACTTC.